Below are 24 T cell receptor beta chains sequenced from a single sample in a study of patients and donors after allogeneic stem cell transplantation. One entry per CDR3 protein, called by TCRdb with MiXCR from the RT-PCR reads. The data contain 900,000 to 1,000,000 distinct CDR3 sequences, around 17% of them seen just once; the ten biggest clones take up 5% to 6.5%. Sequences were obtained from blood, either unsorted or a sorted T cell fraction (not recorded which). Receptor source: a human donor who was either an allogeneic HSCT recipient or a stem cell or donor lymphocyte infusion donor (not recorded which). It is not recorded whose cells these are; they may come from a transplant donor.

Comments on this clonotype: An end of the junction differs from the germline gene, which may be a read error. The CDR3 region is CRARGDAGSSSRTQYF. Written as DNA, the CDR3 is TGCAGAGCTAGAGGGGACGCAGGGAGCTCTAGTCGTACGCAGTATTTT. The chain carries TRBV20-1 and TRBJ2-3; D might be TRBD1 or TRBD2, each matching 5 bases. The CDR3 consists of 16 residues. Germline values: CDR1 DFQATT, CDR2 SNEGSKA (reference sequence).

This clonotype came up a few times. The V and J genes are TRBV20-1 and TRBJ2-2; D is perhaps TRBD1 or TRBD2 (6 bases each). Germline-derived CDR1 and CDR2 are DFQATT and SNEGSKA (reference sequence). V dropped 6 bases and J dropped 3 bases, with 17 bases sitting between them. The CDR3 spans 15 residues. The CDR3 loop reads CSALPWGADTGELFF. The CDR3 bases are TGCAGTGCCCTCCCATGGGGGGCAGACACCGGGGAGCTGTTTTTT.

The rearrangement joins TRBV6-1 to TRBJ1-5; 12 positions agree with TRBD1. Per the germline V gene, CDR1 is MNHNS and CDR2 is SASEGT. The junction had 10 bases not matched to a gene; V was cut back by 6 bases and J by 7 bases. This CDR3 has 16 amino acids. The CDR3: CASRPLAGTGGQPQHF. In DNA, the CDR3 is TGTGCCAGCAGACCTCTCGCCGGGACAGGGGGCCAGCCCCAGCATTTT.

The table lists this clonotype with many counts. This chain connects TRBV6-1 to TRBJ1-1, with D possibly being TRBD1 (6 bases). Trimming shortened V by 5 bases and J by 8 bases, and 15 bases separated the two germline ends. The CDR3 has 13 amino acids. The germline V gene has CDR1 MNHNS and CDR2 SASEGT. The CDR3 DNA reads TGTGCCAGCAGTCTTGGGGGGACACTAGAAGCTTTCTTT. It codes for CASSLGGTLEAFF.

V and J are TRBV7-2 and TRBJ2-3; TRBD2 is a possible D gene (5 bases). The CDR3 runs to 16 residues. The V gene's germline CDR1 is SGHTA and CDR2 FQGNSA. Trimming took 1 base from V and 2 from J, leaving 13 bases between them. This CDR3 is CASSLVASRPTDTQYF. CDR3 nucleotide sequence: TGTGCCAGCAGCTTAGTGGCTAGCAGACCCACAGATACGCAGTATTTT.

This chain joins TRBV20-1 and TRBJ1-5, with 8 nucleotides matching TRBD1. The junction had 8 bases not matched to a gene; V was cut back by 2 bases and J by 2 bases. Germline V gene data show CDR1 as DFQATT and CDR2 as SNEGSKA (reference sequence). The CDR3 is 16 residues long. This CDR3 reads CSARLNQGAGNQPQHF. For the CDR3, the DNA is TGCAGTGCTAGACTTAATCAGGGGGCTGGCAATCAGCCCCAGCATTTT.

The CDR3 protein is CASSHLQWRESYEQYF. CDR3 in DNA: TGTGCCAGCAGCCACCTCCAATGGCGGGAGAGCTACGAGCAGTACTTC. The rearrangement joins TRBV12-3 or TRBV12-4 to TRBJ2-7; TRBD2 aligns across 7 bases. This CDR3 is 16 amino acids long. The V gene end was trimmed by 6 bases and the J gene end by 3 bases; junction bases not matched to a gene: 14.

This clonotype has a handful of counts. The chain carries TRBV7-2 and TRBJ2-5; the D gene is possibly TRBD2 (6 bases). This CDR3 is 14 amino acids long. V was shortened by 5 bases and J by 5 bases, with 15 bases between the two germline ends. The germline V gene has CDR1 SGHTA and CDR2 FQGNSA. DNA of the CDR3: TGTGCCAGCAGCCCTCCTAGCGCGATCGAGACCCAGTACTTC. Amino acid sequence: CASSPPSAIETQYF.

J is TRBJ2-7 and V is TRBV27, with D uncertain. CDR1 MNHEY and CDR2 SMNVEV come from the germline V gene (reference sequence). The CDR3 length is 11 residues. Trimming pared 7 bases from V and 12 bases from J, leaving 16 bases between. CDR3 DNA: TGTGCCAGCATCCAAGGTCCCCAGTGGTACTTC. Translated: CASIQGPQWYF.

This clonotype was detected ten times or more. This chain connects TRBV29-1 to TRBJ2-5; D not certain. Trimming removed 4 bases from V and 7 bases from J, with 7 bases in between. Germline V gene data show CDR1 as SQVTM and CDR2 as ANQGSEA. The CDR3 runs 10 residues. In DNA form, the CDR3 reads TGCAGCGTTGCCCGAGGGACCCAGTACTTC. As protein: CSVARGTQYF.

The rearrangement joins TRBV20-1 to TRBJ2-3; TRBD1 might be the D (5 bases). Germline V gene data show CDR1 as DFQATT and CDR2 as SNEGSKA (reference sequence). CDR3 length equals 14 residues. V was clipped by 0 bases and J by 6 bases, with 13 bases between them. The CDR3 region is CSARDFRGMDTQYF. The CDR3 bases are TGCAGTGCTAGAGATTTTAGGGGTATGGATACGCAGTATTTT.

The sample holds a few counts of this clonotype. The chain links TRBV3-1 to TRBJ2-2, with D unresolved. The CDR3 loop spans 15 amino acids. Looked up from germline, CDR1 is LGHDT and CDR2 is YNNKEL (reference sequence). Trimming removed 0 bases at V and 5 bases at J, with 10 bases between. In DNA form, the CDR3 reads TGTGCCAGCAGCCAAGACATCGATGGTACCGGGGAGCTGTTTTTT. It specifies CASSQDIDGTGELFF.

This clonotype occurred a few times. This chain uses TRBV6-2 or TRBV6-3 with TRBJ1-5; D not resolved. Per the germline V gene, CDR1 is MNHEY and CDR2 is SVGEGT. The CDR3 has 15 residues. The germline V and J ends were trimmed by 2 bases and 4 bases, with 12 bases remaining between them. This CDR3 is CASSYEGLKNQPQHF. CDR3 DNA sequence: TGTGCCAGCAGTTACGAGGGTCTTAAGAATCAGCCCCAGCATTTT.

The chain carries TRBV27 and TRBJ2-1; the D is unclear. Deletions cut 6 bases from V and 0 bases from J, with 18 bases between. The CDR3 runs 17 residues. The germline gives CDR1 MNHEY, CDR2 SMNVEV (reference sequence). CDR3 sequence reads: CASSRRGEIRSYNEQFF. For the CDR3, the DNA is TGTGCCAGCAGCCGTCGTGGCGAGATCCGCTCCTACAATGAGCAGTTCTTC.

This clonotype was detected ten times or more. This rearrangement joins TRBV6-1 to TRBJ2-3; the D gene is possibly TRBD1 (5 bases). Trimming removed 6 bases at V and 1 base at J, with 8 bases between. Germline values: CDR1 MNHNS, CDR2 SASEGT. CDR3 length: 13 residues. The CDR3 loop is CASSKQGTDTQYF. The CDR3 coding sequence is TGTGCCAGCAGCAAACAGGGCACAGATACGCAGTATTTT.

This clonotype has only a few counts. The chain carries TRBV11-2 and TRBJ2-4; 7 bases are shared with TRBD2. V trimming: 0 bases; J trimming: 0 bases; junction bases outside the gene matches: 11. The CDR3 has 19 amino acids. Germline V lookup: CDR1 SGHAT, CDR2 FQNNGV. CDR3 bases: TGTGCCAGCAGCTTAGACGGGAGGACCCCAAAATTAGCCAAAAACATTCAGTACTTC. It yields the protein CASSLDGRTPKLAKNIQYF.

This clonotype was seen a handful of times. The chain employs TRBV24-1 and TRBJ1-5; D not resolved. The V end lost 0 bases, the J end lost 6 bases, and 8 bases lay between the germline ends. This CDR3 is 14 amino acids long. Germline V lookup: CDR1 KGHDR, CDR2 SFDVKD. The CDR3 protein is CATSDLGGLQPQHF. The CDR3 coding sequence is TGTGCCACCAGTGATTTGGGCGGGCTTCAGCCCCAGCATTTT.

J is TRBJ2-3 and V is TRBV20-1; D is unclear. V was shortened by 5 bases and J by 6 bases, with 9 bases between the two germline ends. The CDR3 is made up of 11 amino acids. Per the germline V gene, CDR1 is DFQATT and CDR2 is SNEGSKA (reference sequence). CDR3 sequence reads: CSAPLPDTQYF. CDR3 coding DNA: TGCAGTGCTCCCTTGCCCGATACGCAGTATTTT.

The chain uses TRBV6-5 and TRBJ2-5, with 7 bases that match TRBD2. Unmatched junction bases numbered 4, after V lost 8 bases and J lost 4 bases. The CDR3 runs 12 residues. Germline CDR1 and CDR2: MNHEY and SVGAGI. This chain's CDR3 is CASGRGRETQYF. Here the CDR3 DNA reads TGTGCCAGCGGGAGGGGTAGAGAGACCCAGTACTTC.

The chain carries TRBV6-1 and TRBJ1-2; D is possibly TRBD1 (5 bases). Trimming shortened V by 6 bases and J by 6 bases, and 23 bases separated the two germline ends. Germline V gene data show CDR1 as MNHNS and CDR2 as SASEGT. The CDR3 runs to 16 residues. The CDR3 nucleotides are TGTGCCAGCAGCACGGGGCGTTTCTTTTCCTTTAATGGCTACACCTTC. This gives the protein CASSTGRFFSFNGYTF.

This clonotype was counted between two and nine times. The rearrangement links TRBV27 to TRBJ2-5, with a weak D call TRBD2 (5 bases). Germline loops: CDR1 MNHEY, CDR2 SMNVEV (reference sequence). Deletions cut 5 bases from V and 6 bases from J, with 10 bases between. This CDR3 has 12 amino acids. CDR3 amino acids: CASSTQRKTQYF. CDR3 in DNA: TGTGCCAGCAGTACCCAGCGGAAGACCCAGTACTTC.

This chain connects TRBV12-3 or TRBV12-4 to TRBJ1-5; no reliable D call. The CDR3 extends over 15 amino acids. V dropped 5 bases and J dropped 0 bases, with 11 bases sitting between them. The CDR3 bases are TGTGCCAGCAGTACGTGGGCAGATAGCAATCAGCCCCAGCATTTT. It yields the protein CASSTWADSNQPQHF.

The V and J genes are TRBV12-3 or TRBV12-4 and TRBJ2-3; a possible D gene is TRBD2 (6 bases). This CDR3 has 15 residues. V lost 5 bases to trimming and J lost 5 bases, with 17 bases between them. Here the CDR3 DNA reads TGTGCCAGCAGTCCGACTAGAGGCATGGGAGATACGCAGTATTTT. Translating it yields CASSPTRGMGDTQYF.

This clonotype turned up a few times. The CDR3 sequence: CASSERDRWNTEAFF. CDR3 nucleotides: TGTGCCAGCAGTGAAAGGGACAGGTGGAACACTGAAGCTTTCTTT. The rearrangement links TRBV12-3 or TRBV12-4 to TRBJ1-1; 8 bases are a match to TRBD1. V shed 5 bases, J shed 1 base, and the junction held 6 bases outside the gene matches. The CDR3 consists of 15 residues.